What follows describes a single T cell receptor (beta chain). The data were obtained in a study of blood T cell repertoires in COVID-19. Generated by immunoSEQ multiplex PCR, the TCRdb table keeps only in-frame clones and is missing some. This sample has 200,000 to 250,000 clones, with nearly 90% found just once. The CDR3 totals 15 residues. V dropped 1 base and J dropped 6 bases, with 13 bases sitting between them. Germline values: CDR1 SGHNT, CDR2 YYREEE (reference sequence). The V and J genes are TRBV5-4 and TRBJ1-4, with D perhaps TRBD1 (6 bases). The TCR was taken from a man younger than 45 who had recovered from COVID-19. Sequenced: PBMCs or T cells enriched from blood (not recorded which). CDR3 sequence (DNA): TGTGCCAGCAGCTTGCAGGGGAAGGTAGATGAAAAACTGTTTTTT. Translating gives CASSLQGKVDEKLFF.